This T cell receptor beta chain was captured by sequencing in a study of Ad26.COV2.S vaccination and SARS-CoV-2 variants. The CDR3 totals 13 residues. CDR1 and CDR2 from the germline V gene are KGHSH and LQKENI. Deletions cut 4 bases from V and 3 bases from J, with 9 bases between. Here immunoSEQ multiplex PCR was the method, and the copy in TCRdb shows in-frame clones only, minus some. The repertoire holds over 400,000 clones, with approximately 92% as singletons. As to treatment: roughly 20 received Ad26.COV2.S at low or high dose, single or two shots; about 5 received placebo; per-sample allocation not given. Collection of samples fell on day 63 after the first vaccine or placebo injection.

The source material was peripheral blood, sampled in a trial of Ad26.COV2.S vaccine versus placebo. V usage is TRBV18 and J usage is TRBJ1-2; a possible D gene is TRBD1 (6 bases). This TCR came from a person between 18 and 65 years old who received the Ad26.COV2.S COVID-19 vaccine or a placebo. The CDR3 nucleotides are TGTGCCAGCTCACAAAGGACAGACTATGGCTACACCTTC. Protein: CASSQRTDYGYTF.